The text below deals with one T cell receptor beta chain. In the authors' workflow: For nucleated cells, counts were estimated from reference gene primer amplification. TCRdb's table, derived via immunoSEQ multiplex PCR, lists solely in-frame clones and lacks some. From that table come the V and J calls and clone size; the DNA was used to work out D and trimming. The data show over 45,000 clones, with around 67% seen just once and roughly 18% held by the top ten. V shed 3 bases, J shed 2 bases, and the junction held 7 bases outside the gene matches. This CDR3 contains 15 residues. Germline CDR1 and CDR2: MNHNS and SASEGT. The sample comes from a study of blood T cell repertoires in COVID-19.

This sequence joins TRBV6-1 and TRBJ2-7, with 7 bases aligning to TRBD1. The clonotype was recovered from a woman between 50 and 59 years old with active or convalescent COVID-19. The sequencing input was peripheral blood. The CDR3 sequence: CASSEPGTATYEQYF. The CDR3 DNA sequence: TGTGCCAGCAGTGAGCCCGGGACAGCCACCTACGAGCAGTACTTC.